These T cell receptor beta chains were read from a single sample in a study of response to subunit inactivated influenza vaccine. TCRdb independently ran MiXCR on the RT-PCR reads; one entry per CDR3 protein. The sample lists 550,000 to 800,000 distinct CDR3 sequences; approximately 15% were seen once. Source: PBMCs from blood, taken around 14 days before vaccination. The receptors originated from a man aged 45 to 65 who received an inactivated influenza vaccine. Each CDR3 is given with its conserved first and last residue. A D gene is named only where the DNA matches it firmly. Part of the rows lack a size; the others show once, few, many or a class for expanded clones.

>many|NA|TRBV6-2/TRBV6-3|TRBJ2-1
TGTGCCAGCAGTTACTCGTTCCTAGCGACCTCCTACAATGAGCAGTTCTTC
CASSYSFLATSYNEQFF
>many|NA|TRBV27|TRBJ2-1
TGTGCCAGCAGTAGACCCGGGACATACAATGAGCAGTTCTTC
CASSRPGTYNEQFF
>few|NA|TRBV12-3/TRBV12-4|TRBJ2-7
TGTGCCAGCAGTTTAGTCCCCACTTCGAGCTCCTACGAGCAGTACTTC
CASSLVPTSSSYEQYF
>few|NA|TRBV7-2|TRBJ2-1
TGTGCCAGCAGCTTAATTACGACTCTGGATGAGCAGTTCTTC
CASSLITTLDEQFF
>few|TRBD1|TRBV15|TRBJ2-4
TGTGCCACCAGCACAAGAAGGGACAGGGCTAACTTGAACATTCAGTACTTC
CATSTRRDRANLNIQYF
>NA|NA|TRBV5-1|TRBJ2-7
TGCGCCAGCAGCTTGGGTCGAGGGACGGCCGGGGACGAGCAGTACTTC
CASSLGRGTAGDEQYF
>many|NA|TRBV10-2|TRBJ1-2
TGCGCCAGTGGAGGGGCTAACTATGGCTACACCTTC
CASGGANYGYTF
>NA|NA|TRBV30|TRBJ1-1
TGTGCCTGGAAGCAAAACATGAACACTGAAGCTTTCTTT
CAWKQNMNTEAFF
>few|NA|TRBV28|TRBJ1-2
TGTGCCAGCAGCAATAGGGCAGAACTCTATGGCTACACCTTC
CASSNRAELYGYTF
>NA|NA|TRBV4-3|TRBJ1-2
TGCGCCAGCAGCCCCCTTTGGGGAGCAAGAATGGATGGCTACACCTTC
CASSPLWGARMDGYTF
>NA|TRBD1|TRBV15|TRBJ2-7
TGTGCCACCAGCAGTACGCCGGACCGGGACAGGGCCACCTACGAGCAGTACTTC
CATSSTPDRDRATYEQYF
>NA|NA|TRBV7-2|TRBJ2-5
TGTGCCAGCAGCTGGGTCCACCAAGAGACCCAGTACTTC
CASSWVHQETQYF
>NA|TRBD1|TRBV24-1|TRBJ2-7
TGTGCCACCAGTGATCCGGGACAGGGTGGCAGGGAGCAGTACTTC
CATSDPGQGGREQYF
>few|TRBD1|TRBV7-2|TRBJ1-2
TGTGCCAGCAGCGTGGACAGGGGGCGATTGGCTGGCTACACCTTC
CASSVDRGRLAGYTF
>NA|NA|TRBV12-3/TRBV12-4|TRBJ1-2
TGTGCCAGCAGCCTACTCCACGGGCAATTAGGCTACACCTTC
CASSLLHGQLGYTF
>few|NA|TRBV20-1|TRBJ2-3
TGCAGTGCTAGAGATGCCGCAAGATCCTACCCGGGACTCACAGATACGCAGTATTTT
CSARDAARSYPGLTDTQYF
>many|NA|TRBV28|TRBJ1-4
TGTGCCAGCAGCCCCCGGGATAGGGGGGATGAAAAACTGTTTTTT
CASSPRDRGDEKLFF
>NA|NA|TRBV7-2|TRBJ2-2
TGTGCCAGCAGCCTCTGGTCAGGGACCGGGGAGCTGTTTTTT
CASSLWSGTGELFF
>NA|NA|TRBV6-1|TRBJ2-2
TGTGCCAGCACCCCCGGGAGTACCGGGGAGCTGTTTTTT
CASTPGSTGELFF
>NA|TRBD2|TRBV6-1|TRBJ2-7
TGTGCCAGCACTCCGACTAGCGGGTTTTACGAGCAGTACTTC
CASTPTSGFYEQYF
>few|NA|TRBV28|TRBJ2-5
TGTGCCAGCACCAGGCCCCCAGAGACCCAGTACTTC
CASTRPPETQYF
>NA|TRBD1|TRBV7-8|TRBJ2-7
TGTGCCAGCAGCCCGCCCGGGACAGGTATTGGGTTCTCCTACGAGCAGTACTTC
CASSPPGTGIGFSYEQYF
>NA|NA|TRBV9|TRBJ2-6
TGTGCCAGCAGCACATCACCGGCGGCCTACTCTGGGGCCAACGTCCTGACTTTC
CASSTSPAAYSGANVLTF
>few|TRBD2|TRBV2|TRBJ2-7
TGTGCCAGCAGTGGACTAGCGGGGGGCTACGAGCAGTACTTC
CASSGLAGGYEQYF
>NA|NA|TRBV6-1|TRBJ1-3
TGTGCCAGCAGTGACGGGGGGGCAGGAGGAAACACCATATATTTT
CASSDGGAGGNTIYF
>few|TRBD1|TRBV4-2|TRBJ1-2
TGTGCCAGCAGCCAAGAAGACAGGGATAGCGGCTACACCTTC
CASSQEDRDSGYTF
>NA|NA|TRBV11-2|TRBJ1-6
TGTGCCAGCAGCTTAGGTGGGCAGGGGACTAATTCACCCCTCCACTTT
CASSLGGQGTNSPLHF
>NA|TRBD2|TRBV3-1|TRBJ2-3
TGTGCCAGCAGCCAAGCACATAGCGGGGATACGCAGTATTTT
CASSQAHSGDTQYF
>few|TRBD2|TRBV7-2|TRBJ2-1
TGTGCCAGCAGCTTACTAGCGGGGAACTACAATGAGCAGTTCTTC
CASSLLAGNYNEQFF
>few|TRBD2|TRBV6-2/TRBV6-3|TRBJ2-4
TGTGCCAGCAGTAATTTCCGGACGCTAGCGGGCGGGGACATTCAGTACTTC
CASSNFRTLAGGDIQYF
>few|NA|TRBV28|TRBJ2-7
TGTGCCAGCAGTCCCCCGAGGACTACTGCCTACGAGCAGTACTTC
CASSPPRTTAYEQYF
>NA|TRBD2|TRBV2|TRBJ2-1
TGTGCCAGCAGTGCTCACCTAGCGGGAGGCTACAATGAGCAGTTCTTC
CASSAHLAGGYNEQFF
>few|NA|TRBV30|TRBJ2-5
TGTGCCTGGAGTGTGACCGTTCAGGAGACCCAGTACTTC
CAWSVTVQETQYF
>NA|TRBD2|TRBV7-9|TRBJ2-1
TGTGCCAGCAGCCCCGCGAAAGAGCGGGGGTGGAATGAGCAGTTCTTC
CASSPAKERGWNEQFF
>NA|NA|TRBV20-1|TRBJ2-1
TGCAGTGCTAGACCTATAGCGGTCGGCAATGAGCAGTTCTTC
CSARPIAVGNEQFF
>NA|NA|TRBV4-1|TRBJ1-4
TGCGCCAGCAGCCGAGTTGTCGTCCCAACTAATGAAAAACTGTTTTTT
CASSRVVVPTNEKLFF
>few|NA|TRBV4-3|TRBJ1-1
TGCGCCAGCAGCCAAGGTACAGGGACGGATTTACTCGTGAACACTGAAGCTTTCTTT
CASSQGTGTDLLVNTEAFF
>many|TRBD1|TRBV7-2|TRBJ2-1
TGTGCCAGCAGCACTCCCCTGGGACAGCTACACTACAATGAGCAGTTCTTC
CASSTPLGQLHYNEQFF
>many|TRBD1|TRBV12-3/TRBV12-4|TRBJ1-5
TGCGCCAGCAGCTTGGGACAGGGTCAGCCCCAGCATTTT
CASSLGQGQPQHF
>few|TRBD1|TRBV24-1|TRBJ2-3
TGTGCCACCAGTTCGGGACAGGGGTCAGTCACAGATACGCAGTATTTT
CATSSGQGSVTDTQYF